This paragraph covers one TCR beta chain sequence. Its antigen is unknown. The data are from a study of T cells after posttransplantation cyclophosphamide. Whole-study findings and limits: Blood and skin or GI T cell repertoires showed limited TRB overlap. Later blood repertoires were often dominated by clones from the donor CD8+ memory compartment.

The CDR3 spans 14 residues. CDR1 and CDR2 from the germline V gene are SGHDN and FVKESK. The V and J ends lost 6 bases and 7 bases respectively, with 15 bases between them. Assay: immunoSEQ multiplex PCR; the TCRdb copy retains only in-frame clones and omits some. This table holds about 47,000 clones, 90% to 95% found once. The sequencing sample was made of PBMCs. The chain couples TRBV14 to TRBJ1-4; a possible D gene is TRBD1 (6 bases). The sequence was obtained from a woman between 25 and 40 years old in good health and a related stem cell transplant donor. DNA of the CDR3: TGTGCCAGCAGTATTACAGGGTGGAGTGAAAAACTGTTTTTT. It codes for CASSITGWSEKLFF.